This T cell receptor beta chain was sequenced in a study of CD8+ T cells in alopecia areata. Overall study results and limits: Resident alphabeta T-cell populations of normal skin are likewise subject to sequencing in scalp samples. Mouse data revealed clearer TCR sharing than patient data did, a gap possibly tied to HLA. Lesional scalp exceeded normal scalp in clonality, especially in alopecia totalis/universalis.

Trimming pared 0 bases from V and 0 bases from J, leaving 4 bases between. The CDR3 totals 14 residues. Germline V lookup: CDR1 SGDLS, CDR2 YYNGEE. This clone was detected once. Its antigen is currently unknown. cDNA prepared by RNA extraction and subsequent reverse transcription served as the template for sequencing. Assay used: immunoSEQ multiplex PCR; TCRdb lists only in-frame clones, some missing. This table holds 200,000 to 250,000 clones, about 61% found once. A FACSAria was used to sort CD4+ and CD8+ T cells. These cells came from PBMCs. The rearrangement links TRBV9 to TRBJ2-1, with D hard to call. This receptor was obtained from a human donor in good health. Input material: CD8+ T cells sorted from blood. The CDR3 DNA reads as TGTGCCAGCAGCGTAGTGGACTCCTACAATGAGCAGTTCTTC. It yields the protein CASSVVDSYNEQFF.